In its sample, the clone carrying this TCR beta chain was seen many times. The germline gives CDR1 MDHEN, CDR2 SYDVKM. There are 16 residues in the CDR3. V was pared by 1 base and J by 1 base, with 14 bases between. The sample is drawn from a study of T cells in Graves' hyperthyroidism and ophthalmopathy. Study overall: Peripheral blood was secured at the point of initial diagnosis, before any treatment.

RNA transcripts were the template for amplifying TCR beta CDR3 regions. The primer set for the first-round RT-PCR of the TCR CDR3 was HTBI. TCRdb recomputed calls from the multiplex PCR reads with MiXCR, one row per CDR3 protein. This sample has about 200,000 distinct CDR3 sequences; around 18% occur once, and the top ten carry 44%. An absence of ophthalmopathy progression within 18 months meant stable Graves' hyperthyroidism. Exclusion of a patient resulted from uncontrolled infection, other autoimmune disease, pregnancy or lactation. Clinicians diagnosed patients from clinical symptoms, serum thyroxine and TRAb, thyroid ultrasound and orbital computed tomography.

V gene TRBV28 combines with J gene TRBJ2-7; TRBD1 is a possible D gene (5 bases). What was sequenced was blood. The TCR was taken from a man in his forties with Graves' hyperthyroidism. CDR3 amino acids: CASSLSFTGKSYEQYF. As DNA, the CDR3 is TGTGCCAGCAGTTTATCCTTCACAGGAAAATCCTACGAGCAGTACTTC.